A selection of T cell receptor beta chains follows, all from one sample in a study of long-term antiretroviral therapy in people with HIV. Profiled with immunoSEQ multiplex PCR; TCRdb holds only in-frame clones, not every one. This table holds about 19,000 clones, roughly 72% found once. Sequenced here: unsorted PBMCs, sampled 2.2 years after starting antiretroviral therapy. The receptors were gathered from a man between 50 and 59 years old with HIV. The CDR3 runs from the conserved cysteine through the conserved F or W. Each record gives: V gene, J gene, clone size, D gene, CDR3 DNA, CDR3 protein. D genes are given only for firm matches. Size tells how often a clone was seen (once, few, many) or the class of an expanded clone, and some rows leave it out.

TRBV10-1,TRBJ2-7,.,TRBD1,TGCGCCACCAGTACAGGGGGAGCTTCCTACGAGCAGTACTTC,CATSTGGASYEQYF
TRBV27,TRBJ1-2,.,TRBD1,TGTGCCAGCAGTTCCGGGACAGATTATGGCTACACCTTC,CASSSGTDYGYTF
TRBV7-2,TRBJ1-5,.,TRBD1,TGTGCCAGCAGCTTCTATCCCAGGGGGCGAAGCAATCAGCCCCAGCATTTT,CASSFYPRGRSNQPQHF
TRBV29-1,TRBJ2-1,.,.,TGCAGCGTTGAGAGACCTAGCAATGAGCAGTTCTTC,CSVERPSNEQFF
TRBV11-2,TRBJ2-1,.,.,TGTGCCAGCAGCCGACCGGGACGCGGATACAATGAGCAGTTCTTC,CASSRPGRGYNEQFF
TRBV19,TRBJ2-1,.,TRBD1,TGTGCCAGTAGTACCGGGACAGGGGCTTACAATGAGCAGTTCTTC,CASSTGTGAYNEQFF
TRBV28,TRBJ2-5,.,.,TGTGCCAGCAGTTTGGGGGGCTCCGGGACCCAGTACTTC,CASSLGGSGTQYF
TRBV11-3,TRBJ2-5,once,.,TGTGCCAGCAGCTTAGGAGGGGACGCGGCGGAGACCCAGTACTTC,CASSLGGDAAETQYF
TRBV6-6,TRBJ1-2,few,.,TGTGCCAGCAGTTACTCAGGGGGTAACTATGGCTACACCTTC,CASSYSGGNYGYTF
TRBV18,TRBJ1-2,.,.,TGTGCCAGCTCACCACAGGATTTAAACTATGGCTACACCTTC,CASSPQDLNYGYTF
TRBV4-1,TRBJ2-2,.,TRBD1,TGCGCCAGCAGCCCCCTAGGGACAGCGTCGAACACCGGGGAGCTGTTTTTT,CASSPLGTASNTGELFF
TRBV7-9,TRBJ2-7,.,TRBD2,TGTGCCAGCAGCACTAGCGGGGGGTTCCCCGAGCAGTACTTC,CASSTSGGFPEQYF
TRBV18,TRBJ2-5,.,.,TGTGCCAGCTCAGGGGTGCGAGAGACCCAGTACTTC,CASSGVRETQYF
TRBV9,TRBJ2-2,.,.,TGTGCCAGCAGCGCCAGACAGAACACCGGGGAGCTGTTTTTT,CASSARQNTGELFF
TRBV6-5,TRBJ1-4,.,.,TGTGCCAGCAGAGGGGGAGTTAGGGCTAATGAAAAACTGTTTTTT,CASRGGVRANEKLFF
TRBV29-1,TRBJ2-1,.,TRBD2,TGCAGCGTTAGCCTAGCGGAGGGGTATGAGCAGTTCTTC,CSVSLAEGYEQFF
TRBV11-2,TRBJ2-1,.,TRBD2,TGTGCCAGCAGCTTGGAAGCGGGGACTTACAATGAGCAGTTCTTC,CASSLEAGTYNEQFF
TRBV4-1,TRBJ1-2,once,.,TGCGCCAGCAGCCAAGAGGGTTGGCCAGGGGATGGCTACACCTTC,CASSQEGWPGDGYTF
TRBV4-1,TRBJ2-7,.,TRBD2,TGCGCCAGCAGCCAAGCGGCCCTAGCGGGGAGCTCCTACGAGCAGTACTTC,CASSQAALAGSSYEQYF
TRBV27,TRBJ2-1,.,TRBD2,TGTGCCAGCAGTTTTCTCGCGGGGGTCTTGAATGAGCAGTTCTTC,CASSFLAGVLNEQFF
TRBV7-9,TRBJ2-5,.,.,TGTGCCAGCAGCTTGGGAATCTGGTCACAAGAGACCCAGTACTTC,CASSLGIWSQETQYF
TRBV6-6,TRBJ2-5,.,TRBD1,TGTGCCAGCAACCACGACAGGGGGCGAGAGACCCAGTACTTC,CASNHDRGRETQYF
TRBV5-1,TRBJ2-7,.,.,TGCGCCAGCAGCTCCGGGGAGAGCTCCTACGAGCAGTACTTC,CASSSGESSYEQYF
TRBV18,TRBJ2-7,.,.,TGTGCCAGCTCACCAGCGCCGCGGGACAGACCGGCCTACGAGCAGTACTTC,CASSPAPRDRPAYEQYF
TRBV5-1,TRBJ1-6,.,.,TGCGCCAGCAGCTTGGGAGGGAGCTCCTATAATTCACCCCTCCACTTT,CASSLGGSSYNSPLHF
TRBV7-3,TRBJ1-1,.,.,TGTGCCAGCAGCTTGAACAGCAACACTGAAGCTTTCTTT,CASSLNSNTEAFF
TRBV5-6,TRBJ2-3,.,TRBD2,TGTGCCAGCAGCTATGGACTAGCGGGACGGTATACGCAGTATTTT,CASSYGLAGRYTQYF
TRBV6-6,TRBJ2-7,.,TRBD2,TGTGCCAGCCTTAGGGGACTAGCGGGGGGGACCTACGAGCAGTACTTC,CASLRGLAGGTYEQYF
TRBV9,TRBJ1-2,.,TRBD1,TGTGCCAGCAGCCCTAGACAGGGGGCGTCCCCTGGCTACACCTTC,CASSPRQGASPGYTF
TRBV29-1,TRBJ2-5,.,.,TGCAGCGTCTTAAGACGGGGGCGATCGCAAGAGACCCAGTACTTC,CSVLRRGRSQETQYF
TRBV15,TRBJ1-5,.,.,TGTGCCACCAGCGGGTCCTTAGAGGGCAATCAGCCCCAGCATTTT,CATSGSLEGNQPQHF
TRBV9,TRBJ1-4,.,TRBD1,TGTGCCAGCAGCCGGACCGGGACAGAAGACGAAAAACTGTTTTTT,CASSRTGTEDEKLFF
TRBV7-9,TRBJ2-1,.,.,TGTGCCAGCAGCGCGGGCCCCCGCGGCTCCTACAATGAGCAGTTCTTC,CASSAGPRGSYNEQFF
TRBV13,TRBJ2-3,once,.,TGTGCCAGCAGCTTAACTACTAGGGGACTCACAGATACGCAGTATTTT,CASSLTTRGLTDTQYF
TRBV28,TRBJ2-5,.,.,TGTGCCAGCAAAACAAATCAAGAGACCCAGTACTTC,CASKTNQETQYF
TRBV6-5,TRBJ2-7,few,.,TGTGCCAGCAGTTACTCATACAGTTCCGAGCAGTACTTC,CASSYSYSSEQYF
TRBV5-1,TRBJ2-3,.,.,TGCGCCAGTGGCGGGAAGAACAGGGGCCCTAGCACAGATACGCAGTATTTT,CASGGKNRGPSTDTQYF
TRBV6-1,TRBJ2-3,.,.,TGTGCCAGCGGGAGCGGCACCCGCACAGATACGCAGTATTTT,CASGSGTRTDTQYF
TRBV19,TRBJ2-2,.,TRBD2,TGTGCCAGTAGTTCTATAGCGGGAGGGCCCGACACCGGGGAGCTGTTTTTT,CASSSIAGGPDTGELFF